The 8 T cell receptor beta chains presented below share a single source sample, sequenced in a study of tumor-infiltrating lymphocytes in primary liver carcinoma. With a constant-region primer, TCR beta cDNA was made from roughly 500 ng of total RNA. Three nested multiplex PCR rounds, a slightly modified ARM-PCR, produced the libraries for TCR beta. Use of TRBV1-TRBV30 forward primers with a C-beta reverse primer characterized the first two PCR rounds, which lasted 10 cycles each. TCRdb reanalysed the multiplex PCR reads using MiXCR and keeps one entry per CDR3 protein. The sample contains around 70,000 distinct CDR3 sequences, roughly three quarters of which appear only once. Total RNA and DNA came together from roughly 20-30 mg of bulk tissue without cell sorting. Input material: liver tumor tissue from sampling region 4. This sample's subset: tumor region T4, right-lateral pole. These receptors came from a man aged 35-49 years with primary liver carcinoma and hepatitis B virus infection.

Details on this clonotype: An end of the junction does not agree with germline; a read error may underlie this. This chain joins TRBV6-5 and TRBJ1-5; perhaps TRBD1 as D (5 bases). CDR3 length: 14 amino acids. Germline V gene data show CDR1 as MNHEY and CDR2 as SVGAGI. CDR3 in DNA: TGTGCCAGCGGTTACAGGTCTGGCAATCAGTCCCAGCATTTT. Amino acids: CASGYRSGNQSQHF.

This clonotype was observed many times. The CDR3 region is CASSQQGLAEETQYF. CDR3 in DNA: TGTGCCAGCAGTCAACAGGGACTAGCGGAAGAGACCCAGTACTTC. The chain uses TRBV28 and TRBJ2-5; 11 positions match TRBD2. Germline V gives CDR1 MDHEN, CDR2 SYDVKM. Trimming removed 5 bases from V and 3 bases from J; junction bases left unmatched: 5. The CDR3 contains 15 residues.

Note on this clonotype: One junction end does not reproduce the germline sequence, and a read error may be involved. For the CDR3, the DNA is TGCGCCAGCAGTGAAGGCCAGGGAGCTTCACCCCTCCACTTT. Its translation is CASSEGQGASPLHF. This rearrangement joins TRBV6-1 to TRBJ1-6, with TRBD1 as a possible D gene (5 bases). CDR1 and CDR2 (germline): MNHNS, SASEGT. CDR3 length: 14 amino acids.

As to this clonotype: At one end the junction does not follow the germline gene, possibly because of a read error. The CDR3 is CSVVDSSYGYIF. The CDR3 DNA sequence: TGCAGCGTCGTGGACAGCTCCTATGGCTACATCTTC. The chain carries TRBV29-1 and TRBJ1-2; D perhaps matches TRBD1 (6 bases). The CDR3 covers 12 residues. Germline assignment: CDR1 SQVTM and CDR2 ANQGSEA.

Many counts were recorded for this clonotype. The gene calls are TRBV6-6 and TRBJ1-6; 7 bases are shared with TRBD1. V was pared by 5 bases and J by 5 bases, with 6 bases of the junction left unmatched. This CDR3 has 15 amino acids. CDR1 is MNHNY and CDR2 is SVGAGI in the germline V gene (reference sequence). The CDR3 sequence: CASSALDRNNSPLHF. The DNA for the CDR3 is TGTGCCAGCAGTGCCCTGGACAGGAATAATTCACCCCTCCACTTT.

The sample holds one count of this clonotype. A much larger clone lies one base from this, so it may be a read error. This sequence joins TRBV5-1 and TRBJ2-3; a weak D match, TRBD1 (6 bases). The germline V gene encodes CDR1 SGHRS and CDR2 YFSETQ. The CDR3 is made up of 17 amino acids. The DNA of the CDR3 is TGCGCCAGCAGCTTAGCCGGGACAACGGACAGCACAGATACGCGGTATTTT. It codes for CASSLAGTTDSTDTRYF.

The J gene is TRBJ2-1, the V gene TRBV10-2, with TRBD2 as a possible D gene (6 bases). V lost 8 bases and J lost 4, with 18 bases in between. Germline lookup yields CDR1 WSHSY and CDR2 SAAADI. This CDR3 contains 15 residues. The CDR3 spells CASRAGQSSYNEQFF. In nucleotides, the CDR3 is TGCGCCAGCCGTGCGGGGCAGAGCTCGTACAATGAGCAGTTCTTC.

Many counts were recorded for this clonotype. The chain employs TRBV28 and TRBJ2-7; 12 bases map to TRBD2. V gave up 10 bases and J gave up 3 bases; unmatched junction bases: 16. The CDR3 runs 17 residues. CDR1 is MDHEN and CDR2 is SYDVKM in the germline V gene. The CDR3 reads CATESRLAGVLYYEQYF. In DNA form, the CDR3 reads TGTGCCACCGAGTCCCGACTAGCGGGAGTCCTCTACTACGAGCAGTACTTC.